Following are 32 T cell receptor beta chains from one sample sequenced in a study of CD8+CD57+ T cells in acquired aplastic anemia. Genomic DNA, the template, was used for profiling of the TCR beta VDJ and CDR3. One entry per CDR3 protein, called by TCRdb with MiXCR from the reads. The sample holds approximately 470,000 distinct CDR3 sequences; around 32% are singletons and the top ten take about 0.8%. The authors sequenced patients whose flow cytometry had shown CD8+CD57+ cell expansion. The sample taken for sequencing was sorted CD4+, CD8+, or CD8+CD57+ T cells (not recorded which) from PBMCs. These TCRs come from a human donor with aplastic anemia.

The chain uses TRBV20-1 and TRBJ2-7; D is possibly TRBD2 (5 bases). This CDR3 region has 12 residues. V gave up 3 bases and J gave up 4 bases, with 10 bases separating them. Germline V gene sequence: CDR1 DFQATT, CDR2 SNEGSKA (reference sequence). The CDR3 nucleotides read TGCAGTGCTAGCCCGCCGGGGTACGAGCAGTACTTC. Amino acids: CSASPPGYEQYF.

This clonotype was seen ten or more times. The J gene is TRBJ2-5, the V gene TRBV7-6; the D gene is possibly TRBD2 (5 bases). V lost 4 bases and J lost 7, with 13 bases in between. Germline-derived CDR1 and CDR2 are SGHVS and FNYEAQ. The CDR3 spans 13 residues. The CDR3 protein is CASSSYPSGTQYF. The CDR3 DNA reads TGTGCCAGCAGCTCCTACCCCAGCGGGACCCAGTACTTC.

This clonotype showed up just a few times. V gene TRBV7-6 combines with J gene TRBJ2-7; TRBD2 is a possible D gene (7 bases). Germline values: CDR1 SGHVS, CDR2 FNYEAQ. The CDR3 runs to 16 residues. V was clipped by 5 bases and J by 3 bases, with 20 bases between them. CDR3 in DNA: TGTGCCAGCAGCCTCCCAAGGGGGGGTGGAATCTACGAGCAGTACTTC. The encoded protein is CASSLPRGGGIYEQYF.

CDR3 protein: CSVDQGGADTQYF. As DNA, the CDR3 is TGCAGCGTCGATCAGGGTGGTGCAGATACGCAGTATTTT. The chain links TRBV29-1 to TRBJ2-3, with D perhaps matching TRBD1 (5 bases). This CDR3 has 13 amino acids. Germline assignment: CDR1 SQVTM and CDR2 ANQGSEA. The V and J ends lost 6 bases and 4 bases respectively, with 14 bases between them.

The genes are TRBV10-3 and TRBJ2-1; D assignment may be TRBD1 or TRBD2 (5 bases each). V was pared by 3 bases and J by 4 bases, with 13 bases between. This CDR3 region has 15 residues. Per the germline V gene, CDR1 is ENHRY and CDR2 is SYGVKD. The CDR3 is CAISDSGTKYNEQFF. Here the CDR3 DNA reads TGTGCCATCAGTGATTCAGGGACCAAATACAATGAGCAGTTCTTC.

The chain is built from TRBV6-1 and TRBJ2-7; D is perhaps TRBD2 (7 bases). Trimming took off 1 base at V and 5 bases at J, with 21 bases between the two ends. Germline-derived CDR1 and CDR2 are MNHNS and SASEGT. The CDR3 totals 17 residues. The chain's CDR3 is CASSEGGGADRWDEQYF. CDR3 coding DNA: TGTGCCAGCAGTGAAGGGGGAGGGGCCGACAGGTGGGACGAGCAGTACTTC.

On this clonotype: Given a much more abundant clone one base away, this may be a read error. The genes are TRBV7-8 and TRBJ2-7; no firm D call. Looked up from germline, CDR1 is SGHVS and CDR2 is FQNEAQ. There are 13 residues in the CDR3. The V end was cut by 1 base, the J end by 6 bases, with 10 bases between. The CDR3 coding sequence is TGTGCCAGCAGCTTAGGTCCGCGAGGCGAGCAGTACTTC. Translation: CASSLGPRGEQYF.

This clonotype was recorded at least ten times. The rearrangement joins TRBV11-2 to TRBJ1-2, with D maybe TRBD1 (5 bases). V was trimmed by 4 bases and J by 0 bases, leaving 21 bases between them. Germline V gene data show CDR1 as SGHAT and CDR2 as FQNNGV. This CDR3 is 18 amino acids long. The CDR3 DNA reads TGTGCCAGCAGCTCATTCAGGGTTGGTGATGGTGCTAACTATGGCTACACCTTC. This codes for CASSSFRVGDGANYGYTF.

This clonotype came up many times. V gene TRBV19 combines with J gene TRBJ1-5; 9 bases are a match to TRBD1. Germline V gives CDR1 LNHDA, CDR2 SQIVND (reference sequence). The CDR3 runs 14 residues. V trimming: 5 bases; J trimming: 5 bases; junction bases outside the gene matches: 4. The CDR3 nucleotides read TGTGCCAGTAGTGAGACAGGGGGACATCAGCCCCAGCATTTT. Translated: CASSETGGHQPQHF.

This chain joins TRBV5-1 and TRBJ2-1; D is undetermined. The germline gives CDR1 SGHRS, CDR2 YFSETQ. V gave up 4 bases and J gave up 8 bases, with 13 bases separating them. This CDR3 is 13 amino acids long. CDR3 sequence reads: CASSPENADEQFF. For the CDR3, the DNA is TGCGCCAGCAGCCCGGAGAACGCCGATGAGCAGTTCTTC.

This clonotype was observed many times. The CDR3 here is CASSGGTTGNTIYF. CDR3 in DNA: TGTGCCAGCAGTGGAGGGACAACTGGAAACACCATATATTTT. V and J are TRBV2 and TRBJ1-3; D perhaps matches TRBD1 (6 bases). The CDR3 runs 14 residues. Germline V gives CDR1 SNHLY, CDR2 FYNNEI. The germline V and J ends were trimmed by 4 bases and 2 bases, with 9 bases remaining between them.

This clonotype was seen at least ten times. The chain carries TRBV24-1 and TRBJ2-3, with D maybe TRBD2 (6 bases). Germline lookup yields CDR1 KGHDR and CDR2 SFDVKD. V dropped 6 bases and J dropped 2 bases, with 8 bases sitting between them. The length of the CDR3 is 13 residues. CDR3 protein: CATSWRDTDTQYF. The CDR3 DNA is TGTGCCACCAGTTGGAGGGACACAGATACGCAGTATTTT.

In its sample, this clonotype was seen many times. The V and J genes are TRBV10-3 and TRBJ2-7, with D maybe TRBD2 (7 bases). With 2 bases removed from V and 3 bases from J, the gap between germline ends came to 17 bases. Looked up from germline, CDR1 is ENHRY and CDR2 is SYGVKD. CDR3 size: 16 residues. CDR3 sequence reads: CAISERQVGDYYEQYF. CDR3 sequence (DNA): TGTGCCATCAGTGAGCGACAGGTCGGGGACTACTACGAGCAGTACTTC.

This clonotype was counted between two and nine times. This chain connects TRBV20-1 to TRBJ2-5; D call uncertain. V lost 2 bases and J 2 bases, leaving 3 bases between the germline ends. This CDR3 spans 11 amino acids. Germline V gene lookup returns CDR1 DFQATT and CDR2 SNEGSKA (reference sequence). DNA for the CDR3: TGCAGTGCTAGAAAGCAAGAGACCCAGTACTTC. This sequence encodes CSARKQETQYF.

This clonotype was counted ten times or more. The junction differs from germline at one of its ends, possibly a read error. J is TRBJ2-7 and V is TRBV29-1; D gene ambiguous. The CDR3 contains 11 residues. Germline V gene lookup returns CDR1 SQVTM and CDR2 ANQGSEA. CDR3 in DNA: TGCAGCGTCGAAGTATCCTACGAGCAGTACTTC. Amino acids: CSVEVSYEQYF.

This clonotype turned up a few times. This chain links TRBV5-6 with TRBJ2-4; D unresolved. V lost 3 bases and J lost 1, with 11 bases in between. This CDR3 region has 15 residues. Germline V lookup: CDR1 SGHDT, CDR2 YYEEEE. The CDR3 nucleotides read TGTGCCAGCAGCTCATATGAGATGGCCAAAAACATTCAGTACTTC. This sequence encodes CASSSYEMAKNIQYF.

The table lists this clonotype with many counts. This chain connects TRBV5-1 to TRBJ1-5; D not resolved. Trimming removed 0 bases at V and 6 bases at J, with 16 bases between. Looked up from germline, CDR1 is SGHRS and CDR2 is YFSETQ. This CDR3 region has 16 residues. CDR3 nucleotide sequence: TGCGCCAGCAGCTTGGCCACGGCAGGTTCGTTTCAGCCCCAGCATTTT. Amino acid sequence: CASSLATAGSFQPQHF.

This clonotype was found many times. The V call is TRBV7-2, the J call TRBJ2-7, with 7 nucleotides matching TRBD2. CDR3 size: 15 residues. V dropped 2 bases and J dropped 3; count of bases not matched to a gene: 7. In germline, CDR1 is SGHTA, CDR2 FQGNSA. CDR3 nucleotides: TGTGCCAGCAGCTTAATCGCGGGAGAGTTCTACGAGCAGTACTTC. Encoded protein: CASSLIAGEFYEQYF.

This clonotype has a count of ten or more. The chain couples TRBV29-1 to TRBJ2-2, with D uncertain. Germline values: CDR1 SQVTM, CDR2 ANQGSEA. With 5 bases removed from V and 1 base from J, the gap between germline ends came to 8 bases. The length of the CDR3 is 13 residues. The CDR3 coding sequence is TGCAGCGTTTTGTCCGAGAACACCGGGGAGCTGTTTTTT. This gives the protein CSVLSENTGELFF.

J is TRBJ2-1 and V is TRBV19; 9 nucleotides match TRBD1. Germline CDR1 LNHDA, CDR2 SQIVND (reference sequence). The CDR3 runs to 15 residues. J was trimmed by 0 bases and V by 5 bases; bases with no gene match: 2. CDR3 DNA: TGTGCCAGTAGTGACAGGGGGAGCTCCTACAATGAGCAGTTCTTC. Translated: CASSDRGSSYNEQFF.

The chain recombines TRBV14 with TRBJ2-3; D gene ambiguous. With 4 bases removed from V and 0 bases from J, the gap between germline ends came to 11 bases. Looked up from germline, CDR1 is SGHDN and CDR2 is FVKESK. The CDR3 runs to 15 residues. CDR3 in DNA: TGTGCCAGCAGCCGCCGGACCGGGAGCACAGATACGCAGTATTTT. Amino acids: CASSRRTGSTDTQYF.

In its sample, this clonotype was seen a few times. This chain joins TRBV19 and TRBJ2-2, with 7 bases aligning to TRBD1. This CDR3 spans 15 amino acids. Trimming removed 4 bases from V and 2 bases from J; junction bases left unmatched: 4. Germline-derived CDR1 and CDR2 are LNHDA and SQIVND (reference sequence). The CDR3 DNA reads as TGTGCCAGTAGTAAGCGACAGGGAAACACCGGGGAGCTGTTTTTT. Amino acids: CASSKRQGNTGELFF. The variable domain in full, completed from reference TRBV19 and TRBJ2-2, reads DGGITQSPKYLFRKEGQNVTLSCEQNLNHDAMYWYRQDPGQGLRLIYYSQIVNDFQKGDIAEGYSVSREKKESFPLTVTSAQKNPTAFYLCASSKRQGNTGELFFGEGSRLTVL.

This clonotype is a singleton in its sample. An end of the junction does not agree with germline; a read error may underlie this. This chain connects TRBV20-1 to TRBJ1-1; the match to TRBD1 covers 7 bases. The CDR3 contains 15 residues. The germline V gene encodes CDR1 DFQATT and CDR2 SNEGSKA (reference sequence). CDR3 nucleotide sequence: TGCAGTGCTAGAGTCCTGGGACAGCAGAACACTGAAACTTTCTTT. Its translation is CSARVLGQQNTETFF.

This clonotype turned up a few times. This chain links TRBV6-5 with TRBJ2-7; tentatively, D is TRBD2 (6 bases). Per the germline V gene, CDR1 is MNHEY and CDR2 is SVGAGI. Trimming stripped 2 bases from V and 7 bases from J, with 15 bases between. This CDR3 contains 14 residues. Here the CDR3 DNA reads TGTGCCAGCAGTTACCTCGGGAGCATAGGGGAGCAGTACTTC. It codes for CASSYLGSIGEQYF.

Points on this clonotype: This may stem from a read error, because a much larger clone lies one nucleotide away. This chain joins TRBV5-1 and TRBJ2-7; a possible D gene is TRBD2 (5 bases). Per the germline V gene, CDR1 is SGHRS and CDR2 is YFSETQ. CDR3 length: 14 amino acids. CDR3 sequence (DNA): TGCGCCAGCAGCCTAGTGGCGGACTCCTGCGAGCAGTACTTC. It codes for CASSLVADSCEQYF.

This clonotype occurred a few times. The rearrangement joins TRBV9 to TRBJ2-3; possibly TRBD2 for D (6 bases). The CDR3 is made up of 16 amino acids. V shed 0 bases and J shed 2 bases, with 13 bases lying between them. The germline V gene has CDR1 SGDLS and CDR2 YYNGEE. This CDR3 reads CASSVERVGFTDTQYF. The CDR3 DNA reads as TGTGCCAGCAGCGTAGAGCGGGTTGGGTTCACAGATACGCAGTATTTT.

Worth noting for this clonotype: The conserved phenylalanine or tryptophan normally closing the CDR3 is absent here, so this likely arose from a read error. The genes are TRBV6-1 and TRBJ1-2, with 9 bases matching TRBD1. The J segment lost 6 bases and the V segment lost 6 bases, leaving 11 bases of the junction unmatched. This CDR3 contains 15 residues. The germline gives CDR1 MNHNS, CDR2 SASEGT. The CDR3 DNA reads as TGTGCCAGCAGCGCTCTGTTGGACAGGGGAAATGGCTACACCTCC. It translates to CASSALLDRGNGYTS.

This clonotype was detected many times. The gene calls are TRBV24-1 and TRBJ1-4; D is possibly TRBD1 (5 bases). This CDR3 is built from 13 residues. V was pared by 7 bases and J by 4 bases, with 9 bases between. Germline values: CDR1 KGHDR, CDR2 SFDVKD. The CDR3 region has the DNA TGTGCCACCAGCGACAGCCTTAATGAAAAACTGTTTTTT. This encodes CATSDSLNEKLFF.

This clonotype showed up many times. The rearrangement links TRBV7-3 to TRBJ2-5; perhaps TRBD1 as D (5 bases). The CDR3 contains 13 residues. V dropped 5 bases and J dropped 5 bases, with 12 bases sitting between them. Germline CDR1 and CDR2: SGHTA and FQGTGA. The CDR3: CASSIRVHETQYF. The CDR3 DNA is TGTGCCAGCAGCATCAGGGTCCATGAGACCCAGTACTTC.

The chain employs TRBV20-1 and TRBJ2-1; 9 positions match TRBD2. The J segment lost 8 bases and the V segment lost 1 base, leaving 9 bases of the junction unmatched. Germline V gene data show CDR1 as DFQATT and CDR2 as SNEGSKA (reference sequence). The CDR3 length is 15 residues. CDR3: CSARGLAGDRDEQFF. CDR3 nucleotides: TGCAGTGCTAGAGGGTTAGCGGGAGATAGGGATGAGCAGTTCTTC.

This sequence joins TRBV3-1 and TRBJ1-1; 8 bases are a match to TRBD1. V shed 0 bases, J shed 5 bases, and the junction held 11 bases outside the gene matches. Germline assignment: CDR1 LGHDT and CDR2 YNNKEL (reference sequence). This CDR3 comprises 17 residues. CDR3 sequence reads: CASSQDFPGGAGTEAFF. The CDR3 region has the DNA TGTGCCAGCAGCCAAGATTTCCCAGGGGGCGCGGGGACTGAAGCTTTCTTT. Looking up the rest from reference TRBV3-1 and TRBJ1-1 gives the full variable domain: DTAVSQTPKYLVTQMGNDKSIKCEQNLGHDTMYWYKQDSKKFLKIMFSYNNKELIINETVPNRFSPKSPDKAHLNLHINSLELGDSAVYFCASSQDFPGGAGTEAFFGQGTRLTVV.

CDR3: CASSVTDASGVFPYEQYF. For the CDR3, the DNA is TGTGCCAGCAGCGTAACTGATGCCTCCGGGGTATTCCCCTACGAGCAGTACTTC. This chain connects TRBV9 to TRBJ2-7; D perhaps matches TRBD2 (5 bases). The germline CDR1 and CDR2 sequences are SGDLS and YYNGEE. With 1 base removed from V and 2 bases from J, the gap between germline ends came to 22 bases. The CDR3 is 18 amino acids.